This T cell receptor (beta chain) comes out of a study of T cell changes during pregnancy in multiple sclerosis. Sequenced by immunoSEQ multiplex PCR; TCRdb stores in-frame clones only, minus some. Of 50,000 to 65,000 clones in the sample, about nine tenths were seen once. Trimming removed 1 base from V and 3 bases from J, with 13 bases in between. CDR1 is SGHAT and CDR2 is FQNNGV in the germline V gene. This CDR3 spans 15 amino acids. The sample was peripheral blood, taken in the first trimester of pregnancy. The rearrangement joins TRBV11-2 to TRBJ2-7; no reliable D call. This clonotype was sampled from a female donor in good health, enrolled as a control in a pregnancy study. Written as DNA, the CDR3 is TGTGCCAGCAGCTTAGTTCGCGGCAGTTACTACGAGCAGTACTTC. Translated: CASSLVRGSYYEQYF. The complete variable domain, with remaining parts taken from reference TRBV11-2 and TRBJ2-7, reads EAGVAQSPRYKIIEKRQSVAFWCNPISGHATLYWYQQILGQGPKLLIQFQNNGVVDDSQLPKDRFSAERLKGVDSTLKIQPAKLEDSAVYLCASSLVRGSYYEQYFGPGTRLTVT.